The sequence of this T cell receptor beta chain was determined in a study of T cell repertoires in cytomegalovirus infection. Study-level information: Public TCR beta signatures marked donors with CMV infection and the matching HLA.

This clonotype was seen many times. Antigen unknown. Study-wide findings and caveats: The ex vivo response was dominated by HLA-C-restricted CMV-specific TCR beta clonotypes.

TCRdb reanalysed the reads using MiXCR and keeps one entry per CDR3 protein. The data show roughly 500,000 distinct CDR3 sequences, roughly a third seen once. V gave up 5 bases and J gave up 3 bases, with 10 bases separating them. The V gene's germline CDR1 is SGHTA and CDR2 FQGNSA. This CDR3 is built from 13 residues. The rearrangement joins TRBV7-2 to TRBJ2-5; D unresolved. The receptor's source is a human donor in good health (CMV status not recorded). Some clones in this sample may be carry-over from other donors' samples. Sequenced here: cultured PBMCs, sampled from culture after CMV antigen stimulation. The CDR3 sequence: CASSVGPEETQYF. CDR3 DNA: TGTGCCAGCAGCGTAGGACCTGAAGAGACCCAGTACTTC.